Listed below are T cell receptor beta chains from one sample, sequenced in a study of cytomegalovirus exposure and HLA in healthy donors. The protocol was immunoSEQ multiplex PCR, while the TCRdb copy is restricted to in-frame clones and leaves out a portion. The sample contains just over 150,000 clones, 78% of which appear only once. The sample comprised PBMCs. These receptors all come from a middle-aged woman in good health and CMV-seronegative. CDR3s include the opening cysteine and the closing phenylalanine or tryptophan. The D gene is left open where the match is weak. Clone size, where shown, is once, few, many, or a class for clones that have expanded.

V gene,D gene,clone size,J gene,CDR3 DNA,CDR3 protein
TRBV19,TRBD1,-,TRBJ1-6,TGTGCCAGTAGTAGCCGGACAGGGGGTAATTCACCCCTCCACTTT,CASSSRTGGNSPLHF
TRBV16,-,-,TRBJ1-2,TGTGCCAGCAGCCAATCCCGTCCGGGTCTCTCGGATGGCTACACCTTC,CASSQSRPGLSDGYTF
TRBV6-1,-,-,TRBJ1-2,TGTGCCAGCAGTGTCGGGACAAATAACTATGGCTACACCTTC,CASSVGTNNYGYTF
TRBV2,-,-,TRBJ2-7,TGTGCCAGCAGTGGGACACTGGTGGATACCTACGAGCAGTACTTC,CASSGTLVDTYEQYF
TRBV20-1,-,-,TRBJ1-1,TGCAGTGCTAGAGGGCACACTGAAGCTTTCTTT,CSARGHTEAFF
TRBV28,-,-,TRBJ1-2,TGTGCCAGCAGTTCCCACGCAGGCAGAAACTATGGCTACACCTTC,CASSSHAGRNYGYTF
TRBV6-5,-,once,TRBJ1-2,TGTGCCAGCAGGACCCCTGGCGGCTATGGCTACACCTTC,CASRTPGGYGYTF
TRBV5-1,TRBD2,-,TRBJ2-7,TGCGCCAGCAGTAGCGGGACCCTCGAGCAGTACTTC,CASSSGTLEQYF
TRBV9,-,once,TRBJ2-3,TGTGCCAGCAGCGTAGGTAGCGTCGCAGATACGCAGTATTTT,CASSVGSVADTQYF
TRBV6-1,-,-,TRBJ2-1,TGTGCCAGCAGTGAGTTACAGCTTTACAATGAGCAGTTCTTC,CASSELQLYNEQFF
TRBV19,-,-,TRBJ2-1,TGTGCCAGTAGTGACAGGAGCTCCTACAATGAGCAGTTCTTC,CASSDRSSYNEQFF
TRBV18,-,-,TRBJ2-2,TGTGCCAGCTCACCGGAGGAAGGGTTCGGGGAGCTGTTTTTT,CASSPEEGFGELFF
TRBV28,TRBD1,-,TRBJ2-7,TGTGCCAGCAGTTTATGGTTCAATCGGACAGGTCGAAGCTCCTACGAGCAGTACTTC,CASSLWFNRTGRSSYEQYF
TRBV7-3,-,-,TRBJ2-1,TGTGCCAGCAGCAAACAGGGTCCCAATGAGCAGTTCTTC,CASSKQGPNEQFF
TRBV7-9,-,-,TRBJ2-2,TGTGCCAGCAGCTTACGCGGCAGGGGGGACACCGGGGAGCTGTTTTTT,CASSLRGRGDTGELFF
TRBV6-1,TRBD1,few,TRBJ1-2,TGTGCCAGCAGTGTGGGACAGGCTATTGTCGGCTACACCTTC,CASSVGQAIVGYTF
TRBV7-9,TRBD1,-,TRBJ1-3,TGTGCCAGCAGCTTGACACAGGGGGGAAACACCATATATTTT,CASSLTQGGNTIYF
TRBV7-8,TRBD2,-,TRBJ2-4,TGTGCCAGCAGCTTCGGGACTAGCGGGGGAAAAAACATTCAGTACTTC,CASSFGTSGGKNIQYF
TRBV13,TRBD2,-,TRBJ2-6,TGTGCCAGCCGTCGATTAATAGCGGGAAGAAACTCTGGGGCCAACGTCCTGACTTTC,CASRRLIAGRNSGANVLTF
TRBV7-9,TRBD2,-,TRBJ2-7,TGTGCCAGCAGCTGGCGACTAGCGGGCAAACCCTACGAGCAGTACTTC,CASSWRLAGKPYEQYF
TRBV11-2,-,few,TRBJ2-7,TGTGCCAGCAGCTTAAGGAACTCTGGGACACCCTTAGAGGAGCAGTACTTC,CASSLRNSGTPLEEQYF
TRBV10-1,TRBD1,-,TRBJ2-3,TGCGCCAGCAGCGGACAGGGAAGGGGAGATACGCAGTATTTT,CASSGQGRGDTQYF
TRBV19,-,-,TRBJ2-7,TGTGCCAGTACCCTGGACACCCGTGGGGTCTACGAGCAGTACTTC,CASTLDTRGVYEQYF
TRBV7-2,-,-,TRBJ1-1,TGTGCCAGCAGTCCTAAACAGGGCACTGAAGCTTTCTTT,CASSPKQGTEAFF
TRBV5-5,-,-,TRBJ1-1,TGTGCCAGCAGCTTGCGGGGCACTGAAGCTTTCTTT,CASSLRGTEAFF
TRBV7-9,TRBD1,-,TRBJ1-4,TGTGCCAGCAGTCTCGACAGGGAAGTGAAAAAACTGTTTTTT,CASSLDREVKKLFF
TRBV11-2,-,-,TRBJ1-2,TGTGCCAGCAGCTTAGATGGACCGGGCGGGGGCGTCTATGGCTACACCTTC,CASSLDGPGGGVYGYTF
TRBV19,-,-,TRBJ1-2,TGTGCCAGTAGAGGCCGAGGAGACGACTATGGCTACACCTTC,CASRGRGDDYGYTF
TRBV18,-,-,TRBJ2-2,TGTGCCAGCTCACCACCCCAGGGTGGATCCGGGGAGCTGTTTTTT,CASSPPQGGSGELFF
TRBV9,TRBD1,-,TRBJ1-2,TGTGCCAGCAGCGTAGCACCTATGATGACAGGGACAAACTATGGCTACACCTTC,CASSVAPMMTGTNYGYTF
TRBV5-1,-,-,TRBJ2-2,TGCGCCAGCAGCTTGCGGGGGAAAAACACCGGGGAGCTGTTTTTT,CASSLRGKNTGELFF
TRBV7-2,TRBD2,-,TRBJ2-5,TGTGCCAGCAGCTTACCCCGGGGGGGCAATCAAGAGACCCAGTACTTC,CASSLPRGGNQETQYF
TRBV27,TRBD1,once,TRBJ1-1,TGTGCCAGCAGTTTTACCCCCGGGGGACAGGGCGGGGCTTTCTTT,CASSFTPGGQGGAFF
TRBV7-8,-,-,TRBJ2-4,TGTGCCAGCAGCTCCGCCGCGGGGAGCACAAACATTCAGTACTTC,CASSSAAGSTNIQYF
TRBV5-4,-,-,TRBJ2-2,TGTGCCAGCAGCCTTCGGGACTTTGACACCGGGGAGCTGTTTTTT,CASSLRDFDTGELFF
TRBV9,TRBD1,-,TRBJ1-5,TGTGCCAGCGGAGGGACAGGGAATCAGCCCCAGCATTTT,CASGGTGNQPQHF
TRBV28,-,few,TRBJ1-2,TGTGCCAGCAGTTTAGCTAACACAGGCCAAGACTATGGCTACACCTTC,CASSLANTGQDYGYTF